Reported below is one TCR beta chain. In the authors' methods: Estimation of nucleated cell counts was performed using reference gene primer amplification. The data were produced by immunoSEQ multiplex PCR, yet TCRdb's version contains in-frame clones alone and is incomplete. The DNA was the basis for D and trimming; V, J and clone size are from that table. The table includes 55,000 to 70,000 clones, about 85% detected once. This entry belongs to a study of blood T cell repertoires in COVID-19. Turning to the study itself: PBMCs, B-cell-depleted T cells, or T cells provided the cDNA or gDNA that made up the material.

Patients of the Seattle cohort, enrolled during active infection, were followed longitudinally. Trimming removed 7 bases from V and 5 bases from J, with 13 bases in between. The CDR3 sequence is 14 residues long. Germline CDR1 reads SGHRS; CDR2 reads YFSETQ. The receptor was derived from a woman in her 50s with COVID-19, enrolled during active disease. Sequencing was done on a sample of peripheral blood. The gene calls are TRBV5-1 and TRBJ1-6, with D possibly being TRBD1 (5 bases). Here the CDR3 DNA reads TGCGCCAGCCGCCGACAGACCAATAATTCACCCCTCCACTTT. It translates to CASRRQTNNSPLHF.